The clone carrying this TCR beta chain has a count of ten or more. Described time point: patch test 2, 6 weeks after DPC sensitization. The treatment was: therapeutic diphenylcyclopropenone sensitization with weekly scalp DPC. Individual cDNA molecules (in the library) carried attached unique molecular identifiers. Each CDR3 protein is one row after TCRdb ran MiXCR on the RACE reads. This sample yields about 81,000 distinct CDR3 sequences, of which 9.5% to 13% are seen a single time; 2.5% belongs to the top ten. The data stem from a study of human T cells and chemical hapten exposure. Study at large: The study enrolled mostly female patients with alopecia areata, totalis or universalis. Small pooled library volume differences chiefly drove per-sample TCR yield variation.

The V end was cut by 5 bases, the J end by 7 bases, with 18 bases between. CDR1 is SGHAT, CDR2 FQNNGV, per germline. This CDR3 spans 15 amino acids. This specimen was whole blood, taken in connection with sensitization to the hapten diphenylcyclopropenone (DPC). The chain is built from TRBV11-2 and TRBJ2-1; D perhaps matches TRBD2 (6 bases). The source is a woman in her twenties or thirties with alopecia areata. Some clones in this sample may be carry-over from other donors' samples. CDR3 residues: CASSLSTGAGNEQFF. The CDR3 DNA reads TGTGCCAGCAGCCTCAGCACGGGAGCTGGAAATGAGCAGTTCTTC.